Following are 16 T cell receptor beta chains from one sample sequenced in a study of blood T cells in healthy people across ages. The second PCR ran roughly 6 to 12 cycles with a sample-barcoded 5' primer and J-beta primers. A single record per CDR3 protein comes from TCRdb applying MiXCR to the 5' RACE reads. The repertoire has 600,000 to 850,000 distinct CDR3 sequences, roughly two fifths of them found once; the top ten carry around a fifth. Specimen: blood. Receptors were obtained from a woman aged 55-69 years in good health.

This clonotype was counted only a few times. J is TRBJ2-3 and V is TRBV20-1, with 9 bases matching TRBD2. This CDR3 has 16 amino acids. V lost 6 bases, J lost 4 bases, and 14 bases stayed unmatched. Germline V gene data show CDR1 as DFQATT and CDR2 as SNEGSKA (reference sequence). The CDR3 region has the DNA TGCAGTGCCTCAGGGATGGCGGGGGGGCCCCCAGATACGCAGTATTTT. Its protein is CSASGMAGGPPDTQYF.

In its sample, this clonotype was seen a few times. This chain joins TRBV4-3 and TRBJ1-1; D is unresolved. Germline V gene sequence: CDR1 LGHNA, CDR2 YSLEER. V was cut by 6 bases and J by 4 bases, with 21 bases left in between. CDR3 length equals 16 residues. Here the CDR3 reads CASSDSAFGLLTEAFF. As DNA, the CDR3 is TGCGCCAGCAGTGACTCTGCCTTTGGACTGCTCACTGAAGCTTTCTTT.

This clonotype was counted between two and nine times. V usage is TRBV7-3 and J usage is TRBJ2-3, with TRBD1 as a possible D gene (6 bases). V shed 5 bases and J shed 5 bases, with 17 bases lying between them. The CDR3 consists of 15 residues. Germline CDR1 reads SGHTA; CDR2 reads FQGTGA. In nucleotides, the CDR3 is TGTGCCAGCAGCGACGGGACATTGAGTGAAGATACGCAGTATTTT. It translates to CASSDGTLSEDTQYF.

The chain employs TRBV7-2 and TRBJ2-7, with D possibly TRBD2 on 6 matching bases. Germline lookup yields CDR1 SGHTA and CDR2 FQGNSA. Trimming pared 7 bases from V and 3 bases from J, leaving 19 bases between. This CDR3 has 15 residues. The CDR3 DNA sequence: TGTGCCAGCACTAAAGACCGGCCGGGACTCTACGAGCAGTACTTC. Residues: CASTKDRPGLYEQYF.

The genes are TRBV20-1 and TRBJ1-1, with D perhaps matching TRBD1 (6 bases). There are 13 residues in the CDR3. The V gene lost 6 bases and the J gene lost 3 bases, with 14 bases spanning the gap. From germline, CDR1 is DFQATT and CDR2 SNEGSKA (reference sequence). CDR3 in DNA: TGCAGTGCGCCGAGGGGGGCGTACACTGAAGCTTTCTTT. Protein sequence: CSAPRGAYTEAFF.

A word on this clonotype: The junction and the germline gene differ at one end; a read error may be behind it. The CDR3 DNA reads as TGTCCCAGCAGTCTTATACAGCTTGCCTACGAGCAGTACTTC. Translated: CPSSLIQLAYEQYF. V is TRBV12-3 or TRBV12-4 and J is TRBJ2-7; D is uncertain. This CDR3 region has 14 residues.

Points on this clonotype: A junction boundary mismatches the germline segment, possibly from a read error. The chain carries TRBV12-3 or TRBV12-4 and TRBJ2-5, with unresolved D. The CDR3 is 16 residues long. This CDR3 is CASGLELTANQETQYF. CDR3 DNA: TGTGCCAGCGGTTTAGAGTTGACGGCAAACCAAGAGACCCAGTACTTC.

The V call is TRBV29-1, the J call TRBJ1-2; D is perhaps TRBD1 (5 bases). V was shortened by 0 bases and J by 4 bases, with 9 bases between the two germline ends. The CDR3 consists of 13 residues. CDR1 is SQVTM, CDR2 ANQGSEA, per germline. CDR3 in amino acids: CSVEDRATYGYTF. CDR3 in DNA: TGCAGCGTTGAAGACAGGGCAACCTATGGCTACACCTTC.

Concerning this clonotype: A read error may account for a junction end that differs from germline. This chain uses TRBV7-8 with TRBJ2-5, with D possibly TRBD2 on 7 matching bases. Looked up from germline, CDR1 is SGHVS and CDR2 is FQNEAQ. This CDR3 is 14 amino acids long. CDR3: CASSLVGGREAQYF. DNA of the CDR3: TGTGCCAGCAGCTTAGTCGGGGGGCGAGAGGCCCAGTACTTC.

This chain joins TRBV12-3 or TRBV12-4 and TRBJ2-1; D is undetermined. The V gene lost 7 bases and the J gene lost 10 bases, with 11 bases spanning the gap. The CDR3 covers 11 residues. In DNA, the CDR3 is TGTGCCAGCACTCCCGCCGGGGAGCAGTTCTTC. As protein: CASTPAGEQFF.

This clonotype came up a few times. The V call is TRBV10-3, the J call TRBJ2-7; 13 bases agree with TRBD2. CDR1 and CDR2 from the germline V gene are ENHRY and SYGVKD. This CDR3 is built from 15 residues. With 4 bases clipped from V and 1 base from J, the junction kept 1 base outside the gene matches. CDR3 in DNA: TGTGCCATCAGTGGGACTAGCGGGAGATCCTACGAGCAGTACTTC. It specifies CAISGTSGRSYEQYF.

To note about this clonotype: A read error may produce the germline difference seen at one junction end. The rearrangement links TRBV18 to TRBJ2-1; maybe TRBD2 (5 bases). The CDR3 sequence is 15 residues long. Germline V lookup: CDR1 KGHSH, CDR2 LQKENI. CDR3 nucleotide sequence: TGTGTCAGCTCACCACCGCAGAGGGCCTACAATGAGCAGTTCTTC. Its translation is CVSSPPQRAYNEQFF.

This clonotype was observed a handful of times. The chain joins TRBV7-8 to TRBJ2-7, with 8 bases fitting TRBD2. Germline V CDR1 and CDR2: SGHVS, FQNEAQ. There are 16 residues in the CDR3. J was trimmed by 1 base and V by 4 bases; bases with no gene match: 9. CDR3 in amino acids: CASSSPGLVVSYEQYF. The CDR3 DNA reads as TGTGCCAGCAGCTCGCCGGGACTAGTGGTTTCCTACGAGCAGTACTTC.

The chain joins TRBV11-2 to TRBJ2-2, with 12 bases aligning to TRBD1. Germline V CDR1 and CDR2: SGHAT, FQNNGV. J lost 10 bases, V lost 5 bases, and 8 bases had no gene match. This CDR3 has 15 amino acids. Written as DNA, the CDR3 is TGTGCCAGCAGCCCTAGGGGGACAGGGGGCGAGGAGCTGTTTTTT. Translation gives CASSPRGTGGEELFF. The full variable domain, with the rest looked up from reference TRBV11-2 and TRBJ2-2, is EAGVAQSPRYKIIEKRQSVAFWCNPISGHATLYWYQQILGQGPKLLIQFQNNGVVDDSQLPKDRFSAERLKGVDSTLKIQPAKLEDSAVYLCASSPRGTGGEELFFGEGSRLTVL.

The rearrangement uses TRBV6-2 or TRBV6-3 and TRBJ1-2, with 7 bases lining up with TRBD1. Germline V gene lookup returns CDR1 MNHEY and CDR2 SVGEGT. CDR3 length equals 14 residues. Germline trimming cut 4 bases from V and 2 bases from J; bases unmatched to any gene: 4. The DNA of the CDR3 is TGTGCCAGCAGTTGGGGGACAGAGAACTATGGCTACACCTTC. Translated, it gives CASSWGTENYGYTF.

CDR3 sequence (DNA): TGCAGTGCTAGACGACAGCAAGAGACCCAGTACTTC. Amino acid sequence: CSARRQQETQYF. V is TRBV20-1 and J is TRBJ2-5, with TRBD1 as a possible D gene (5 bases). The CDR3 consists of 12 residues. The V gene lost 2 bases and the J gene lost 2 bases, with 6 bases spanning the gap. Germline V gene data show CDR1 as DFQATT and CDR2 as SNEGSKA (reference sequence).